Below, 23 T cell receptor beta chains from the same sample are listed, as sequenced in a study of shared clonotypes between healthy human individuals. Sequencing used immunoSEQ multiplex PCR; TCRdb keeps in-frame clones, though not all of them. The top ten hold more than 0.1% of the sample, which has over 2 million clones, 85% to 95% seen once. Sequencing used naive CD4+ T cells sorted from blood. The subset: CD45RA+ positively selected. The source is a man aged 18 to 30 in good health.

J is TRBJ1-6 and V is TRBV2; D possibly corresponds to TRBD1 (5 bases). V was trimmed by 5 bases and J by 6 bases, leaving 11 bases between them. Germline loops: CDR1 SNHLY, CDR2 FYNNEI. This CDR3 contains 14 residues. This chain's CDR3 is CASSMTEANSPLHF. In nucleotides, the CDR3 is TGTGCCAGCAGTATGACAGAAGCTAATTCACCCCTCCACTTT.

The CDR3 DNA is TGCGCCAGCAGCTCCCGGGCCGGCGACACCGGGGAGCTGTTTTTT. It translates to CASSSRAGDTGELFF. This rearrangement joins TRBV5-1 to TRBJ2-2; D uncertain. Germline V gives CDR1 SGHRS, CDR2 YFSETQ. There are 15 residues in the CDR3. V lost 3 bases and J 3 bases, leaving 12 bases between the germline ends.

J is TRBJ1-2 and V is TRBV6-6; no definite D call. CDR3 length: 13 residues. Trimming cost V 2 bases and J 2 bases, with 6 bases left between them. The germline V gene has CDR1 MNHNY and CDR2 SVGAGI (reference sequence). The CDR3 DNA follows: TGTGCCAGCAGTTACGGAAAGAACTATGGCTACACCTTC. Amino acid sequence: CASSYGKNYGYTF.

This clone appeared once. The chain recombines TRBV6-5 with TRBJ2-5; tentative D call: TRBD2 (5 bases). The V gene lost 6 bases and the J gene lost 2 bases, with 16 bases spanning the gap. The germline gives CDR1 MNHEY, CDR2 SVGAGI. The length of the CDR3 is 15 residues. CDR3 loop: CASSPTGRTQETQYF. CDR3 DNA: TGTGCCAGCAGCCCCACCGGCAGGACTCAAGAGACCCAGTACTTC.

This chain uses TRBV18 with TRBJ1-5; no clear D. Trimming removed 3 bases from V and 3 bases from J, with 9 bases in between. Germline CDR1 reads KGHSH; CDR2 reads LQKENI. CDR3 size: 14 residues. The CDR3 coding sequence is TGTGCCAGCTCACCGCTGTTAACCAATCAGCCCCAGCATTTT. Translated, it gives CASSPLLTNQPQHF. The whole variable domain, remainder taken from reference TRBV18 and TRBJ1-5, is NAGVMQNPRHLVRRRGQEARLRCSPMKGHSHVYWYRQLPEEGLKFMVYLQKENIIDESGMPKERFSAEFPKEGPSILRIQQVVRGDSAAYFCASSPLLTNQPQHFGDGTRLSIL.

The gene calls are TRBV11-2 and TRBJ2-7; D remains ambiguous. This CDR3 spans 11 amino acids. Per the germline V gene, CDR1 is SGHAT and CDR2 is FQNNGV. The germline V and J ends were trimmed by 2 bases and 6 bases, with 5 bases remaining between them. CDR3 nucleotides: TGTGCCAGCAGCTTAAAATCCGAGCAGTACTTC. Encoded protein: CASSLKSEQYF.

In its sample, this clone was seen once. This chain joins TRBV5-1 and TRBJ2-6, with 8 bases lining up with TRBD1. Germline lookup yields CDR1 SGHRS and CDR2 YFSETQ. V dropped 4 bases and J dropped 0; count of bases not matched to a gene: 6. The length of the CDR3 is 17 residues. CDR3 amino acids: CASSPEGQVSGANVLTF. The CDR3 DNA sequence: TGCGCCAGCAGCCCGGAGGGACAGGTCTCTGGGGCCAACGTCCTGACTTTC.

CDR3 protein: CASSQVPGANGNTIYF. CDR3 nucleotides: TGTGCCAGCAGCCAAGTGCCGGGGGCGAATGGAAACACCATATATTTT. This chain connects TRBV4-2 to TRBJ1-3, with TRBD1 as a possible D gene (6 bases). From germline, CDR1 is LGHNA and CDR2 YNFKEQ. The CDR3 spans 16 residues. V dropped 1 base and J dropped 3 bases, with 13 bases sitting between them.

The chain has TRBV30 and TRBJ1-4; D gene unclear. CDR1 GTSNPN and CDR2 SVGIG come from the germline V gene (reference sequence). The CDR3 length is 11 residues. V was trimmed by 8 bases and J by 4 bases, leaving 8 bases between them. The CDR3 DNA reads as TGTGCCCGGAAGGATAATGAAAAACTGTTTTTT. This sequence encodes CARKDNEKLFF.

This chain uses TRBV27 with TRBJ1-2; TRBD1 aligns across 9 bases. The V gene's germline CDR1 is MNHEY and CDR2 SMNVEV (reference sequence). After removal of 3 bases from V and 2 bases from J, the junction contained 4 bases not matched to a gene. This CDR3 contains 15 residues. The CDR3 loop reads CASSFRDRVNYGYTF. The CDR3 DNA follows: TGTGCCAGCAGTTTCCGGGACAGGGTAAACTATGGCTACACCTTC.

The chain combines TRBV5-4 with TRBJ2-7; 11 nucleotides match TRBD1. With V trimmed by 4 bases and J by 5 bases, 8 bases remained unmatched. The CDR3 is 15 residues long. CDR1 is SGHNT and CDR2 is YYREEE in the germline V gene (reference sequence). The CDR3 reads CASSGGQGEWDEQYF. CDR3 DNA: TGTGCCAGCAGCGGGGGACAGGGGGAATGGGACGAGCAGTACTTC.

The genes are TRBV6-5 and TRBJ2-5, with TRBD2 matching 12 bases. The V gene end was trimmed by 6 bases and the J gene end by 4 bases; junction bases not matched to a gene: 6. The CDR3 loop spans 15 amino acids. Germline V gene sequence: CDR1 MNHEY, CDR2 SVGAGI. CDR3: CASRPGLAGRETQYF. In DNA form, the CDR3 reads TGTGCCAGCAGACCCGGACTAGCGGGAAGAGAGACCCAGTACTTC.

This clone was seen a single time. This sequence joins TRBV21-1 and TRBJ2-1. TRBV21-1 is reported as a pseudogene. This CDR3 is built from 11 residues. CDR3 loop: CASRLGVFPFF. For the CDR3, the DNA is TGTGCCAGCAGATTGGGGGTTTTTCCGTTCTTC.

Concerning this clone itself: This same CDR3 is encoded by further DNA sequences in the sample. The chain is built from TRBV18 and TRBJ1-1; possible D gene TRBD1, 5 bases. With 1 base removed from V and 3 bases from J, the gap between germline ends came to 9 bases. The CDR3 is 14 amino acids. The germline gives CDR1 KGHSH, CDR2 LQKENI. CDR3 sequence (DNA): TGTGCCAGCTCACCACGGGTGGGGGACACTGAAGCTTTCTTT. This sequence encodes CASSPRVGDTEAFF.

This CDR3 reads CSVFGTGQHQPQHF. CDR3 nucleotide sequence: TGCAGCGTTTTCGGGACAGGGCAACATCAGCCCCAGCATTTT. The rearrangement joins TRBV29-1 to TRBJ1-5; TRBD1 matches at 9 bases. Germline assignment: CDR1 SQVTM and CDR2 ANQGSEA. The V gene end was trimmed by 5 bases and the J gene end by 5 bases; junction bases not matched to a gene: 7. The CDR3 is 14 amino acids.

This clone was recorded only once. The rearrangement uses TRBV6-5 and TRBJ2-2; 7 bases are a match to TRBD1. Per the germline V gene, CDR1 is MNHEY and CDR2 is SVGAGI. The CDR3 has 15 residues. V trimming: 1 base; J trimming: 7 bases; junction bases outside the gene matches: 6. In nucleotides, the CDR3 is TGTGCCAGCAGTTACTTGGCAGGGGGTGGCGGGGAGCTGTTTTTT. Translation: CASSYLAGGGGELFF.

The chain combines TRBV15 with TRBJ2-7; 12 bases are a match to TRBD2. Germline V gene sequence: CDR1 LNHNV, CDR2 YYDKDF (reference sequence). J was trimmed by 0 bases and V by 1 base; bases with no gene match: 19. This CDR3 contains 22 residues. CDR3 DNA: TGTGCCACCAGCAGAGGGGGGGGACAGCCGGGACTAGCGGGCTACCGCTCCTACGAGCAGTACTTC. Translation: CATSRGGGQPGLAGYRSYEQYF.

The chain employs TRBV10-1 and TRBJ2-3; TRBD2 agrees at 11 bases. The CDR3 runs 17 residues. Germline V lookup: CDR1 WNHNN, CDR2 SYGVQD (reference sequence). With 2 bases clipped from V and 5 bases from J, the junction kept 9 bases outside the gene matches. CDR3 nucleotides: TGCGCCAGCAGTGAGAGTTTTAGCGGGAGGGCCAAAGATACGCAGTATTTT. Its translation is CASSESFSGRAKDTQYF.

J is TRBJ2-3 and V is TRBV4-3, with 8 bases that match TRBD2. After removal of 5 bases from V and 0 bases from J, the junction contained 4 bases not matched to a gene. The germline CDR1 and CDR2 sequences are LGHNA and YSLEER. The CDR3 totals 15 residues. The CDR3 DNA sequence: TGCGCCAGCAGCTCATCGGGGGGGAGCACAGATACGCAGTATTTT. Its protein is CASSSSGGSTDTQYF.

The V and J genes are TRBV6-6 and TRBJ2-2, with D possibly being TRBD1 (5 bases). The germline V and J ends were trimmed by 4 bases and 2 bases, with 11 bases remaining between them. This CDR3 is 15 amino acids long. The V gene's germline CDR1 is MNHNY and CDR2 SVGAGI (reference sequence). The CDR3 nucleotides are TGTGCCAGCAGTTCGACAGATTCAAACACCGGGGAGCTGTTTTTT. Amino acid sequence: CASSSTDSNTGELFF.

This chain links TRBV12-5 with TRBJ1-5, with 8 nucleotides matching TRBD1. The CDR3 consists of 16 residues. Looked up from germline, CDR1 is LGHNT and CDR2 is FRNRAP. V gave up 1 base and J gave up 6 bases; unmatched junction bases: 8. The CDR3 protein is CASGLGETGVRQPQHF. The CDR3 DNA sequence: TGTGCTAGTGGTTTGGGGGAGACAGGGGTCCGTCAGCCCCAGCATTTT.

The chain combines TRBV27 with TRBJ1-2, with D perhaps matching TRBD1 (6 bases). Germline CDR1 MNHEY, CDR2 SMNVEV (reference sequence). Trimming removed 6 bases at V and 2 bases at J, with 13 bases between. The CDR3 has 14 residues. The CDR3 DNA reads as TGTGCCAGCAGCAATGGGGGGGCAAACTATGGCTACACCTTC. It specifies CASSNGGANYGYTF.

The chain carries TRBV27 and TRBJ2-7; maybe TRBD1 (5 bases). V lost 7 bases and J 0 bases, leaving 13 bases between the germline ends. The CDR3 consists of 14 residues. Germline loops: CDR1 MNHEY, CDR2 SMNVEV (reference sequence). The CDR3 sequence is CASKLQGSSYEQYF. CDR3 coding DNA: TGTGCCAGCAAATTGCAGGGTAGCTCCTACGAGCAGTACTTC.